These 11 T cell receptor beta chains came from one sample sequenced in a study of STAT3 mutations in large granular lymphocyte leukemia. Regarding the study as a whole: Every T-cell large granular lymphocyte leukemia patient had at least one immunodominant TCR beta clonotype.

Repertoires were generated with immunoSEQ multiplex PCR, while TCRdb's copy carries only in-frame clones and drops some. The sample holds about 10,000 clones; around 89% are singletons and the top ten take roughly two fifths. Antigens of these TCRs are unknown. Sequenced material: peripheral blood mononuclear cells. Receptor source: a man aged 60-69 years with T-cell large granular lymphocyte leukemia. Some clones in this sample may be carry-over from other donors' samples.

A few counts support this clone. The chain recombines TRBV11-2 with TRBJ2-7; perhaps TRBD1 as D (5 bases). This CDR3 spans 15 amino acids. In germline, CDR1 is SGHAT, CDR2 FQNNGV. V was pared by 1 base and J by 3 bases, with 13 bases between. The DNA of the CDR3 is TGTGCCAGCAGCTTAGTGTCCAGGGCAGGCTACGAGCAGTACTTC. Translating it yields CASSLVSRAGYEQYF. Supplemented by reference TRBV11-2 and TRBJ2-7, the full variable domain reads EAGVAQSPRYKIIEKRQSVAFWCNPISGHATLYWYQQILGQGPKLLIQFQNNGVVDDSQLPKDRFSAERLKGVDSTLKIQPAKLEDSAVYLCASSLVSRAGYEQYFGPGTRLTVT.

The chain joins TRBV30 to TRBJ2-7, with 9 nucleotides matching TRBD2. The CDR3 runs to 14 residues. After removal of 6 bases from V and 1 base from J, the junction contained 7 bases not matched to a gene. Germline CDR1 and CDR2: GTSNPN and SVGIG (reference sequence). The CDR3 reads CACFSGSASYEQYF. CDR3 DNA: TGTGCCTGCTTTAGCGGGAGTGCATCCTACGAGCAGTACTTC. Drawing the rest from reference TRBV30 and TRBJ2-7, the complete variable domain is SQTIHQWPATLVQPVGSPLSLECTVEGTSNPNLYWYRQAAGRGLQLLFYSVGIGQISSEVPQNLSASRPQDRQFILSSKKLLLSDSGFYLCACFSGSASYEQYFGPGTRLTVT.

In nucleotides, the CDR3 is TGCGCCAGCACCGAAGGCGGGGCATCATTCTACGAGCAGTACTTC. Encoded protein: CASTEGGASFYEQYF. The chain employs TRBV4-1 and TRBJ2-7, with D possibly TRBD2 on 6 matching bases. V was trimmed by 7 bases and J by 3 bases, leaving 19 bases between them. This CDR3 contains 15 residues. Germline CDR1 reads MGHRA; CDR2 reads YSYEKL.

The chain uses TRBV27 and TRBJ2-1; 7 positions match TRBD1. In germline, CDR1 is MNHEY, CDR2 SMNVEV (reference sequence). CDR3 size: 16 residues. J was trimmed by 4 bases and V by 7 bases; bases with no gene match: 13. DNA for the CDR3: TGTGCCAGCACCTACTCGACAGGGTTGCTTTACAATGAGCAGTTCTTC. It is translated as CASTYSTGLLYNEQFF.

The chain recombines TRBV5-1 with TRBJ2-1; 8 bases agree with TRBD1. Trimming took 1 base from V and 5 from J; bases not matched to a gene: 5. The germline V gene encodes CDR1 SGHRS and CDR2 YFSETQ. The CDR3 has 15 residues. CDR3 loop: CASSLWTGQDNEQFF. The CDR3, as DNA: TGCGCCAGCAGCTTGTGGACAGGGCAGGACAATGAGCAGTTCTTC.

The CDR3 nucleotides read TGTGCCTGGAGTCTCCGGACAGGCGGGTACAATGAGCAGTTCTTC. Translating it yields CAWSLRTGGYNEQFF. This chain links TRBV30 with TRBJ2-1; 7 bases are a match to TRBD1. CDR1 is GTSNPN and CDR2 is SVGIG in the germline V gene (reference sequence). This CDR3 is built from 15 residues. J was trimmed by 4 bases and V by 2 bases; bases with no gene match: 8.

This chain uses TRBV19 with TRBJ2-4; tentatively, D is TRBD2 (6 bases). Trimming cost V 9 bases and J 4 bases, with 16 bases left between them. The germline CDR1 and CDR2 sequences are LNHDA and SQIVND (reference sequence). This CDR3 has 14 residues. CDR3 loop: CASSPVSGKNIQYF. The CDR3 bases are TGTGCCAGCTCCCCCGTAAGCGGGAAAAACATTCAGTACTTC.

This rearrangement joins TRBV18 to TRBJ2-7; weak D call: TRBD1 (5 bases). Germline assignment: CDR1 KGHSH and CDR2 LQKENI. V was clipped by 1 base and J by 5 bases, with 9 bases between them. The CDR3 length is 13 residues. Here the CDR3 reads CASSPRQGDEQYF. The DNA for the CDR3 is TGTGCCAGCTCACCACGGCAGGGCGACGAGCAGTACTTC.

V gene TRBV6-6 combines with J gene TRBJ2-7, with D perhaps TRBD1 (6 bases). From germline, CDR1 is MNHNY and CDR2 SVGAGI (reference sequence). The CDR3 runs to 15 residues. V gave up 6 bases and J gave up 2 bases, with 17 bases separating them. The CDR3 sequence is CASRNLDSLAYEQYF. In DNA, the CDR3 is TGTGCCAGCAGAAACCTGGACAGCCTCGCCTACGAGCAGTACTTC.

The rearrangement uses TRBV5-5 and TRBJ2-3, with a weak D call TRBD2 (7 bases). V was clipped by 4 bases and J by 3 bases, with 12 bases between them. CDR3 length equals 14 residues. Germline V gene lookup returns CDR1 SGHKS and CDR2 YYEKEE (reference sequence). CDR3 amino acids: CASSLSGTTDTQYF. For the CDR3, the DNA is TGTGCCAGCAGCCTCAGCGGGACAACAGATACGCAGTATTTT.

This clone showed up just a few times. V gene TRBV6-5 combines with J gene TRBJ1-5; D is undetermined. Germline lookup yields CDR1 MNHEY and CDR2 SVGAGI. V shed 7 bases and J shed 5 bases, with 12 bases lying between them. The CDR3 totals 13 residues. The CDR3 DNA is TGTGCCAGCACCCCGACCCCGGATCAGCCCCAGCATTTT. Its translation is CASTPTPDQPQHF.